This T cell receptor (beta chain) came from a study of blood T cells in healthy people across ages. Each sample gave at least 6.5 million isolated PBMCs. This clonotype came up a few times. What it binds is unknown. Primers used in a second PCR of about 6 to 12 cycles were a sample-barcoded 5' primer and a J-beta primer mix. CDR3-containing paired-end reads numbering at least 2.5 million came from each sample. In TCRdb, the 5' RACE reads were re-called with MiXCR into one record per CDR3 protein. The sample lists just under 750,000 distinct CDR3 sequences, 22% occurring once. Whole-study findings and limits: The CMV status of each donor remained undetermined, and this could have confounded shifts in expanded clonotypes. Higher diversity and more naive CD4+ cells were features of long-lived donors, compared to aged donors.

Germline CDR1 reads SNHLY; CDR2 reads FYNNEI. The CDR3 sequence is 14 residues long. Trimming cost V 4 bases and J 5 bases, with 12 bases left between them. The material sequenced was blood. This sequence originates from a man between 70 and 80 years old in good health. The chain combines TRBV2 with TRBJ2-1, with D unclear. The CDR3 sequence: CASSGTRTDNEQFF. CDR3 bases: TGTGCCAGCAGTGGGACCCGGACGGACAATGAGCAGTTCTTC. The full variable domain, its missing parts supplied by reference TRBV2 and TRBJ2-1, is EPEVTQTPSHQVTQMGQEVILRCVPISNHLYFYWYRQILGQKVEFLVSFYNNEISEKSEIFDDQFSVERPDGSNFTLKIRSTKLEDSAMYFCASSGTRTDNEQFFGPGTRLTVL.